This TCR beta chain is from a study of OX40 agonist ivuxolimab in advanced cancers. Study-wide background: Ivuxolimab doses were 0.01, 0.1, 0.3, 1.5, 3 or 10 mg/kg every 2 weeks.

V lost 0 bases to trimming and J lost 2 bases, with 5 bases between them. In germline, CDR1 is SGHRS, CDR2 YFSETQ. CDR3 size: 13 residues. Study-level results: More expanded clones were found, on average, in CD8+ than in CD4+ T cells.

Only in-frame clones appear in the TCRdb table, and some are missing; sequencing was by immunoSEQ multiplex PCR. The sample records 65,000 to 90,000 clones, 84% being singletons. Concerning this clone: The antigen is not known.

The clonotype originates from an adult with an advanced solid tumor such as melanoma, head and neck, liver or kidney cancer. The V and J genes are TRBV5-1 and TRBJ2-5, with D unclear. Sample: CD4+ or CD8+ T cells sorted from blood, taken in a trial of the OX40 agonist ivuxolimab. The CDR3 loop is CASSLAQQETQYF. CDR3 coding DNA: TGCGCCAGCAGCTTGGCCCAACAAGAGACCCAGTACTTC.